This T cell receptor beta chain was sequenced for a study of blood T cell repertoires in COVID-19. For the study at large: Sites in the United States, Italy and Spain provided acute and convalescent COVID-19 samples. T cells, B-cell-depleted T cells, or PBMCs supplied cDNA or gDNA.

Study processing details: Scientists estimated how many nucleated cells there were by amplifying reference gene primers. Clones were read by immunoSEQ multiplex PCR, and TCRdb kept only the in-frame ones, dropping some. The DNA was the basis for D and trimming; V, J and clone size are from that table. The table includes nearly 40,000 clones, around 80% detected once. CDR1 SNHLY and CDR2 FYNNEI come from the germline V gene. The CDR3 consists of 16 residues. V trimming: 5 bases; J trimming: 3 bases; junction bases outside the gene matches: 9. Sequencing was carried out using peripheral blood. This receptor was identified in a man older than 75 with active or convalescent COVID-19. The J gene is TRBJ1-5, the V gene TRBV2; TRBD1 agrees at 8 bases. The CDR3 loop reads CASSRANRGNNQPQHF. The CDR3 bases are TGTGCCAGCAGTCGAGCTAACAGGGGGAACAATCAGCCCCAGCATTTT.